Described below is a single TCR beta chain sequence and its context. The authors used template switching to add a universal primer site and gave cDNA unique molecular identifiers. TCRdb redid the calling of the 5' RACE reads with MiXCR, one entry per CDR3 protein. The sample has about 220,000 distinct CDR3 sequences; 7.5% are singletons. The CDR3 is made up of 15 amino acids. Trimming cost V 6 bases and J 2 bases; bases outside gene matches: 8. Germline V CDR1 and CDR2: SNHLY, FYNNEI. The data were taken from a study of identical twins. The same sample was also used in a study of yellow fever vaccine responses in identical twins. From that report: Reports say the vaccine T cell response in twins looked partly convergent and partly personalized.

The sequence was collected from a woman aged 18-29 years in good health. This sequence joins TRBV2 and TRBJ2-5, with 8 bases aligning to TRBD2. Sequencing was carried out using CD8+ T cells sorted from blood. CDR3 sequence (DNA): TGTGCCAGCAGCCGAAGGGGACTAGTACAAGAGACCCAGTACTTC. This codes for CASSRRGLVQETQYF.